Below are 3 T cell receptor beta chains sequenced from a single sample in a study of blood T cell repertoires in COVID-19. Data came from immunoSEQ multiplex PCR; TCRdb stores just in-frame clones and leaves some out. Altogether under 200,000 clones are present, 86% being singletons, with the ten largest covering about 22%. Specimen: PBMCs or T cells enriched from blood (not recorded which). The source of these receptors is a middle-aged woman in a cohort exposed to, infected with or recovered from COVID-19 (not recorded which).

The CDR3 loop is CASSSKDFQEQFF. In DNA, the CDR3 is TGTGCCAGCAGCTCGAAGGACTTCCAGGAGCAGTTCTTC. The chain couples TRBV7-8 to TRBJ2-1, with D possibly being TRBD2 (5 bases). CDR3 length equals 13 residues. Germline values: CDR1 SGHVS, CDR2 FQNEAQ. The V end lost 4 bases, the J end lost 10 bases, and 14 bases lay between the germline ends.

This chain links TRBV15 with TRBJ1-1; D is ambiguous. CDR3 length equals 13 residues. Trimming stripped 2 bases from V and 8 bases from J, with 12 bases between. Germline V lookup: CDR1 LNHNV, CDR2 YYDKDF (reference sequence). CDR3 loop: CATSRSRRPEAFF. The DNA of the CDR3 is TGTGCCACCAGCAGATCGCGGAGACCAGAAGCTTTCTTT.

This clone was seen only once. The CDR3 DNA is TGTGCCACCAGTGACGTCTCTCGGGAGCCAAACATTCAGTACTTC. It specifies CATSDVSREPNIQYF. V and J are TRBV24-1 and TRBJ2-4; tentative D call: TRBD2 (6 bases). Germline values: CDR1 KGHDR, CDR2 SFDVKD. Trimming stripped 4 bases from V and 6 bases from J, with 15 bases between. The CDR3 sequence is 15 residues long.